A selection of T cell receptor beta chains follows, all from one sample in a study of cytomegalovirus exposure and HLA in healthy donors. Method: immunoSEQ multiplex PCR; TCRdb's copy keeps in-frame clones and lacks some. The data contain 150,000 to 200,000 clones, almost 80% of them singletons. Sequences were obtained from PBMCs. These receptors were obtained from a man in his forties in good health and CMV-seropositive. Both conserved end residues are part of each CDR3. D genes are given only for firm matches. Only part of the rows carry a size: once, few, many, or a class if the clone is expanded.

TRBV6-6	NA	13	NA	TRBJ1-2	TGTGCCAGCAGTGGGGGGGTACACTATGGCTACACCTTC	CASSGGVHYGYTF
TRBV5-1	NA	13	NA	TRBJ1-4	TGCGCCAGCAGCTTGACAGGAAATGAAAAACTGTTTTTT	CASSLTGNEKLFF
TRBV4-1	TRBD1	14	NA	TRBJ2-7	TGCGCCAGCAGCCCAAGGACAGGGCCCTACGAGCAGTACTTC	CASSPRTGPYEQYF
TRBV19	TRBD2	14	NA	TRBJ2-1	TGTGCCAGTAGTAAGACCGGGAGGGCCCGTGAGCAGTTCTTC	CASSKTGRAREQFF
TRBV19	NA	14	NA	TRBJ1-5	TGTGCCAGTAGTGGGTCGACAGGCAATCAGCCCCAGCATTTT	CASSGSTGNQPQHF
TRBV30	NA	12	NA	TRBJ1-4	TGTGCCTGGGGACAGCCTAATGAAAAACTGTTTTTT	CAWGQPNEKLFF
TRBV6-6	NA	11	NA	TRBJ1-1	TGTGCCAGCAGTGAACTCACAGGAGTCGACTTT	CASSELTGVDF
TRBV6-6	TRBD2	15	NA	TRBJ2-1	TGTGCCAGCGACTCGAATAGCGGGAGTTCCAATGAGCAGTTCTTC	CASDSNSGSSNEQFF
TRBV7-2	TRBD1	15	NA	TRBJ1-2	TGTGCCAGCAGCTCCCGACAGGGGGCCTCAGGTGGCTACACCTTC	CASSSRQGASGGYTF
TRBV6-1	NA	17	NA	TRBJ2-1	TGTGCCAGCAGTGCGGTAATCGGAGGCGACTCCTACAATGAGCAGTTCTTC	CASSAVIGGDSYNEQFF
TRBV27	NA	14	NA	TRBJ1-5	TGTGCCAGCAGTTTGTGGGGGGGCAATCAGCCCCAGCATTTT	CASSLWGGNQPQHF
TRBV6-1	NA	15	NA	TRBJ2-7	TGTGCCAGCAGTGGCCGGGACAACTCCTTCTACGAGCAGTACTTC	CASSGRDNSFYEQYF
TRBV4-2	TRBD2	19	NA	TRBJ2-3	TGTGCCAGCAGCCAACGGTGGCTAGCGGGAGGAGATAGCACAGATACGCAGTATTTT	CASSQRWLAGGDSTDTQYF
TRBV5-1	TRBD2	15	NA	TRBJ2-5	TGCGCCAGCAGCTTCAACGGGAGGATGCAAGAGACCCAGTACTTC	CASSFNGRMQETQYF
TRBV9	TRBD1	16	NA	TRBJ1-2	TGTGCCAGCAGCGGTGGACAGGGGGCTACTAACTATGGCTACACCTTC	CASSGGQGATNYGYTF
TRBV18	NA	12	NA	TRBJ2-7	TGTGCCAGCTCACCCGAACGGTACGAGCAGTACTTC	CASSPERYEQYF
TRBV18	NA	13	few	TRBJ2-5	TGTGCCAGCTCCTACGACTTGGTCGAGACCCAGTACTTC	CASSYDLVETQYF
TRBV13	NA	15	NA	TRBJ2-2	TGTGCCAGCAGCTTAAGAGCGGTCAACACCGGGGAGCTGTTTTTT	CASSLRAVNTGELFF
TRBV5-1	NA	14	NA	TRBJ2-3	TGCGCCAGCAGCTTCGGACAGTACACAGATACGCAGTATTTT	CASSFGQYTDTQYF
TRBV2	NA	15	NA	TRBJ2-1	TGTGCCAGCAGTGAGGCGGGAAACTCCTACAATGAGCAGTTCTTC	CASSEAGNSYNEQFF
TRBV7-9	NA	13	NA	TRBJ2-1	TGTGCCAGCACCGTAACAGGGATAAGCTGGCAGTTCTTC	CASTVTGISWQFF
TRBV27	NA	14	NA	TRBJ1-4	TGTGCCAGCAGAGACGTTAGGGGCTGGGAAAAACTGTTTTTT	CASRDVRGWEKLFF
TRBV27	TRBD1	15	once	TRBJ1-1	TGTGCCAGCAGTTTATCAAGGTCCGGGACAGGGGCGGCTTTCTTT	CASSLSRSGTGAAFF
TRBV10-3	NA	14	NA	TRBJ2-5	TGTGCCATCAGTGGCGGCGGAGGAAGAGAGACCCAGTACTTC	CAISGGGGRETQYF
TRBV7-9	TRBD1	14	NA	TRBJ2-5	TGTGCCAGCAGCCCCCCGACAGGGGAGGAGACCCAGTACTTC	CASSPPTGEETQYF
TRBV5-1	NA	14	NA	TRBJ2-5	TGCGCCAGCAGCCCAGGGATAGTAGGAGAGACCCAGTACTTC	CASSPGIVGETQYF
TRBV11-3	TRBD2	15	NA	TRBJ2-7	TGTGCCAGCAGCCCCCGTCGCGGGAGGGCCCTTGGGCAGTACTTC	CASSPRRGRALGQYF
TRBV14	NA	11	NA	TRBJ1-1	TGTGCCAGCAGCCAAGATCCAGAAGCTTTCTTT	CASSQDPEAFF
TRBV5-6	TRBD2	15	NA	TRBJ2-1	TGTGCCAGCAGCAGCACTAGCGGGAGCTACAATGAGCAGTTCTTC	CASSSTSGSYNEQFF